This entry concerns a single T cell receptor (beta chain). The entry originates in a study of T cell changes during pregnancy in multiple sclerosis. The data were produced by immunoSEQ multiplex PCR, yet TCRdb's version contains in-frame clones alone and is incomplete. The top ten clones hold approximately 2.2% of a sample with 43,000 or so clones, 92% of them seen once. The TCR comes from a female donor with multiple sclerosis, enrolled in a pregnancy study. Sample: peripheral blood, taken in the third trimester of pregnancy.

This chain's CDR3 is CASSDRPLYYYEQYF. CDR3 sequence (DNA): TGTGCCAGCAGTGATAGGCCCCTTTACTACTACGAGCAGTACTTC. The rearrangement links TRBV2 to TRBJ2-7; D not resolved. The CDR3 spans 15 residues. Deletions cut 3 bases from V and 3 bases from J, with 15 bases between. CDR1 and CDR2 (germline): SNHLY, FYNNEI.